This T cell receptor beta chain was recorded in a study of T-cell memory formation after mild COVID-19. For the study at large: TCR clusters largely stayed donor specific. Study-level results: What remained unconfirmed was the SARS-CoV-2 specificity of second-wave clones peaking on day 37. Day 15 to 85 contracting clones showed balanced CD4/CD8; day 15 to 37 expanders favored CD4+.

TCRdb reprocessed the 5' RACE reads with MiXCR, giving one entry per CDR3 protein. The data show 550,000 to 600,000 distinct CDR3 sequences, with approximately 15% seen just once and less than 10% held by the top ten. This clonotype was seen ten or more times. Its antigen is not known. This CDR3 contains 15 residues. Trimming cost V 6 bases and J 4 bases; bases outside gene matches: 8. The TCR comes from an adult woman who had mild COVID-19 (a few samples of this study predate the infection). Cell type and time point are not known. The material sequenced was PBMCs or a T cell subset sorted from them (not recorded which). The chain combines TRBV12-3 or TRBV12-4 with TRBJ2-1; 8 nucleotides line up with TRBD1. The CDR3 protein is CASSPSGGGYNEQFF. In nucleotides, the CDR3 is TGTGCCAGCAGCCCATCAGGGGGCGGATACAATGAGCAGTTCTTC.